Detailed here is one T cell receptor beta chain. Its antigen is undetermined. The sample is drawn from a study of cytomegalovirus exposure and HLA in healthy donors. Study outcomes and limitations: In a later analysis, first-cohort TCR clusters were found to tend to co-occur in the 120 or so validation repertoires. The study designated around 150 TCR beta chains cytomegalovirus-associated.

The donors were part of the 120-subject validation cohort, which stood apart from the 666-subject first cohort. Libraries were prepared by immunoSEQ multiplex PCR; TCRdb keeps only in-frame clonotypes and omits some of them. This sample carries some 46,000 clones, approximately 90% of them seen once, and the ten largest clones take 5.6%. Trimming took 4 bases from V and 4 from J, leaving 13 bases between them. Germline values: CDR1 KGHSH, CDR2 LQKENI. The CDR3 has 14 residues. Material for sequencing was PBMCs. The TCR sequence derives from a man aged 18 to 30 in good health and CMV-seronegative. The chain carries TRBV18 and TRBJ1-1; D remains unclear. The CDR3 sequence: CASSLNLAGTEAFF. CDR3 sequence (DNA): TGTGCCAGCTCACTCAACCTCGCGGGCACTGAAGCTTTCTTT.